A single sample gave rise to the 15 T cell receptor beta chains below, sequenced in a study of Tregs in tolerant kidney transplant recipients. The repertoire was sequenced with immunoSEQ multiplex PCR; TCRdb's copy has only in-frame clones and lacks some. The sample includes 45,000 to 55,000 clones. The sequences come from CD4+ T cells from blood, collected before the transplant. Every receptor here comes from a human donor who received a combined kidney and bone marrow transplant.

On this clone itself: The sequence runs out 3 residues before the end of the CDR3; the remainder is reconstructed from the germline J gene. This chain uses TRBV29-1 with TRBJ1-1; the match to TRBD1 covers 11 bases. CDR1 is SQVTM and CDR2 is ANQGSEA in the germline V gene. V dropped 7 bases and J dropped 2; count of bases not matched to a gene: 6. The CDR3 has 14 amino acids. The CDR3 reads CSARTGGANTEAFF. CDR3 bases read: TGCAGCGCCCGGACAGGGGGCGCAAACACTGAA.

About this clone: The observed sequence ends 3 residues before the CDR3 terminus, with the missing tail filled in from the germline J gene. This chain joins TRBV5-1 and TRBJ1-6; 8 bases align to TRBD1. This CDR3 is 16 amino acids long. CDR1 and CDR2 (germline): SGHRS, YFSETQ. CDR3 bases read: TGCGCCAGCAGCTTGGAGGGACAGGTCCTAATTCACCCC. Its translation is CASSLEGQVLIHP. The whole CDR3 sequence reads CASSLEGQVLIHPLHF.

With regard to this clone: The observed sequence ends 3 residues before the CDR3 terminus, with the missing tail filled in from the germline J gene. The gene calls are TRBV6-2 or TRBV6-3 and TRBJ2-3; TRBD1 agrees at 8 bases. Germline-derived CDR1 and CDR2 are MNHEY and SVGEGT. Unmatched junction bases numbered 6, after V lost 5 bases and J lost 5 bases. This CDR3 has 14 residues. The CDR3 DNA, read in part, is TGTGCCAGCAGTCAACAGGGGGAGGTAGATACG. Translation: CASSQQGEVDT. The whole CDR3 protein reads CASSQQGEVDTQYF.

A word on this clone: The read halts 3 residues ahead of the CDR3 end, with the missing end drawn from the germline J gene. The rearrangement joins TRBV6-1 to TRBJ2-1, with 11 bases lining up with TRBD2. V dropped 2 bases and J dropped 6; count of bases not matched to a gene: 3. This CDR3 has 15 amino acids. Germline V gene sequence: CDR1 MNHNS, CDR2 SASEGT. The covered CDR3 bases are TGTGCCAGCAGTGAAATGACTAGCGGGATCAATGAG. This sequence encodes CASSEMTSGINE. The CDR3 in full is CASSEMTSGINEQFF.

With regard to this clone: The read halts 3 residues ahead of the CDR3 end, with the missing end drawn from the germline J gene. This chain uses TRBV20-1 with TRBJ2-7; 9 positions agree with TRBD1. The germline CDR1 and CDR2 sequences are DFQATT and SNEGSKA (reference sequence). There are 15 residues in the CDR3. The junction had 10 bases not matched to a gene; V was cut back by 4 bases and J by 3 bases. The part of the CDR3 DNA that was read is TGCAGTGCTAACCCGGGACAGGGAGTAAACTACGAG. The encoded protein is CSANPGQGVNYE. The CDR3, in full, reads CSANPGQGVNYEQYF.

On this clone: With the read ending 3 residues before the CDR3 end, the germline J gene is used to fill in that end. The V and J genes are TRBV7-6 and TRBJ2-5, with D perhaps being TRBD1 or TRBD2 (6 bases each). Germline V gives CDR1 SGHVS, CDR2 FNYEAQ. Trimming cost V 0 bases and J 5 bases, with 19 bases left between them. The CDR3 has 17 residues. The CDR3 sequence is CASSLASRGTGRETQYF. The part of the CDR3 DNA that was read is TGTGCCAGCAGCTTAGCTTCACGGGGAACAGGGAGGGAGACC.

The CDR3 region is CSARDRLAGDNEQFF. The sequenced part of the CDR3 DNA is TGCAGTGCTAGAGATCGACTAGCGGGGGACAATGAG. The rearrangement joins TRBV20-1 to TRBJ2-1; 12 nucleotides match TRBD2. The read falls 3 residues short of the CDR3 end, and the missing part is taken from the germline J gene. The CDR3 is 15 residues long. V shed 0 bases and J 5 bases; nucleotides not matched to a gene: 2. Germline V gene data show CDR1 as DFQATT and CDR2 as SNEGSKA (reference sequence).

For this clone: Coverage ceases 3 residues before the CDR3 finishes, and the germline J gene fills in the end. The gene calls are TRBV20-1 and TRBJ1-2; weak D call: TRBD1 (5 bases). The V end lost 1 base, the J end lost 6 bases, and 15 bases lay between the germline ends. The CDR3 sequence is 14 residues long. Germline V CDR1 and CDR2: DFQATT, SNEGSKA (reference sequence). Incomplete CDR3 DNA: TGCAGTGCTAGAGTTTCAGGGTCATTGGATGGC. Translated, it gives CSARVSGSLDG. The CDR3 as a whole reads CSARVSGSLDGYTF.

Worth noting for this clone: The sequenced fragment ends 3 residues before the CDR3 boundary, so the rest is inferred from the germline J gene. V is TRBV20-1 and J is TRBJ1-2; 7 nucleotides match TRBD1. From germline, CDR1 is DFQATT and CDR2 SNEGSKA (reference sequence). CDR3 length: 14 residues. Trimming cost V 2 bases and J 4 bases; bases outside gene matches: 7. CDR3 residues: CSARPDRVGYGYTF. The sequenced CDR3 bases are TGCAGTGCTAGACCCGACAGGGTTGGCTATGGC.

Incomplete CDR3 DNA: TGTGCCAGCAGCCCGGGGGACAGGCTGGGCACTGAA. It specifies CASSPGDRLGTE. In full, the CDR3 reads CASSPGDRLGTEAFF. V and J are TRBV7-6 and TRBJ1-1; TRBD1 agrees at 8 bases. The sequence runs out 3 residues before the end of the CDR3; the remainder is reconstructed from the germline J gene. The CDR3 is 15 amino acids. Trimming cost V 5 bases and J 4 bases; bases outside gene matches: 9. The germline V gene has CDR1 SGHVS and CDR2 FNYEAQ.

In the case of this clone: The observed sequence ends 3 residues before the CDR3 terminus, with the missing tail filled in from the germline J gene. This chain uses TRBV29-1 with TRBJ2-7; TRBD1 aligns across 12 bases. This CDR3 region has 17 residues. The V segment lost 5 bases and the J segment 3 bases; nucleotides outside the gene matches: 14. Germline V gene lookup returns CDR1 SQVTM and CDR2 ANQGSEA. The CDR3 bases that were read are TGCAGCGTTCCGAACAACACCGGGACAGGGGGCGGCTACGAG. Translated: CSVPNNTGTGGGYE. The whole CDR3 protein is CSVPNNTGTGGGYEQYF.

Concerning this clone: The read terminates 3 residues before the CDR3 end, so the remaining end is supplied by the germline J gene. The chain has TRBV2 and TRBJ2-1; the D gene is possibly TRBD2 (6 bases). Germline-derived CDR1 and CDR2 are SNHLY and FYNNEI. V lost 11 bases and J 1 base, leaving 12 bases between the germline ends. This CDR3 comprises 13 residues. CDR3 DNA, as far as it was read: TGTGCCTCCCAGCGGGCTTCCTACAATGAG. Amino acid sequence: CASQRASYNE. The whole CDR3 region reads CASQRASYNEQFF.

CDR3 DNA, as far as it was read: TGTGCCAGCAGCTTCACAGGGGGAAATGGC. Protein: CASSFTGGNG. In full, the CDR3 reads CASSFTGGNGYTF. This sequence joins TRBV7-6 and TRBJ1-2; 8 nucleotides agree with TRBD1. Read coverage stops 3 residues before the CDR3 terminus; the germline J gene supplies the remainder. The CDR3 sequence is 13 residues long. From germline, CDR1 is SGHVS and CDR2 FNYEAQ. With V trimmed by 3 bases and J by 6 bases, 3 bases remained unmatched.

About this clone: The read is 3 residues too short to cover the CDR3 end, so that end is filled in from the germline J gene. The chain joins TRBV18 to TRBJ1-5; D might be TRBD1 (5 bases). CDR1 is KGHSH, CDR2 LQKENI, per germline. The germline V and J ends were trimmed by 4 bases and 8 bases, with 18 bases remaining between them. The CDR3 contains 15 residues. The CDR3 sequence is CASSRGDGATEPQHF. The part of the CDR3 DNA that was read is TGTGCCAGCTCACGGGGGGACGGAGCTACTGAGCCC. Based on the CDR3 plus reference TRBV18 and TRBJ1-5, the full variable domain is NAGVMQNPRHLVRRRGQEARLRCSPMKGHSHVYWYRQLPEEGLKFMVYLQKENIIDESGMPKERFSAEFPKEGPSILRIQQVVRGDSAAYFCASSRGDGATEPQHFGDGTRLSIL.

As for this clone: Read coverage stops 3 residues before the CDR3 terminus; the germline J gene supplies the remainder. The chain uses TRBV5-1 and TRBJ1-6, with a possible D match to TRBD1 (5 bases). From germline, CDR1 is SGHRS and CDR2 YFSETQ. Trimming removed 4 bases at V and 7 bases at J, with 12 bases between. The CDR3 covers 14 residues. CDR3 DNA, as far as it was read: TGCGCCAGCAGCCAGGGTCAGGAGAATTCACCC. Translation: CASSQGQENSP. The full CDR3 protein reads CASSQGQENSPLHF.